Listed below are T cell receptor beta chains from one sample, sequenced in a study of cytomegalovirus exposure and HLA in healthy donors. The assay was immunoSEQ multiplex PCR, and TCRdb's table has in-frame clones only and misses some. The table includes around 160,000 clones, roughly four fifths detected once. The specimen sequenced was PBMCs. These receptors were obtained from a man aged 45-60 years in good health and CMV-seropositive. Both conserved end residues are trimmed from each CDR3. Fields, in order: J gene, V gene, CDR3 protein.

j_gene: TRBJ1-2
v_gene: TRBV9
CDR3aa: ASSEGAANYGYT

j_gene: TRBJ2-7
v_gene: TRBV5-1
CDR3aa: ASSLSLAGGGRY

j_gene: TRBJ1-3
v_gene: TRBV28
CDR3aa: ASSRQGARNTIY

j_gene: TRBJ2-7
v_gene: TRBV19
CDR3aa: ASSTKTGAYEQY

j_gene: TRBJ1-5
v_gene: TRBV2
CDR3aa: ASSAERGNQPQH

j_gene: TRBJ2-2
v_gene: TRBV9
CDR3aa: ASSVGLTANTGELF

j_gene: TRBJ2-4
v_gene: TRBV19
CDR3aa: ASSIDSGTANKNIQY

j_gene: TRBJ1-1
v_gene: TRBV4-2
CDR3aa: ASSRGGMNTEAF

j_gene: TRBJ2-7
v_gene: TRBV18
CDR3aa: ASSPVLLFQPGGNEQY

j_gene: TRBJ1-1
v_gene: TRBV4-2
CDR3aa: ASSQKVEGGTEAF

j_gene: TRBJ2-3
v_gene: TRBV27
CDR3aa: ASSLGRTDTQY

j_gene: TRBJ2-3
v_gene: TRBV6-5
CDR3aa: ASGRRGVNTQY

j_gene: TRBJ1-5
v_gene: TRBV27
CDR3aa: ASSFNRVNQPQH

j_gene: TRBJ1-2
v_gene: TRBV27
CDR3aa: ASSLRGRGYT

j_gene: TRBJ1-1
v_gene: TRBV30
CDR3aa: AWSGTGGAF

j_gene: TRBJ1-2
v_gene: TRBV14
CDR3aa: ASSQVDSQGYT

j_gene: TRBJ2-1
v_gene: TRBV4-1
CDR3aa: ASSQDRQGGYNEQF

j_gene: TRBJ2-2
v_gene: TRBV5-1
CDR3aa: ASSLEGLTNTGELF

j_gene: TRBJ1-4
v_gene: TRBV5-1
CDR3aa: ASSLALGGAGEKLF

j_gene: TRBJ1-4
v_gene: TRBV7-7
CDR3aa: ASSLAGGITNEKLF

j_gene: TRBJ2-7
v_gene: TRBV13
CDR3aa: ASSAPGTRGYEQY

j_gene: TRBJ1-5
v_gene: TRBV11-2
CDR3aa: ASSRGQVNQPQH

j_gene: TRBJ1-5
v_gene: TRBV29-1
CDR3aa: SATDPGQGARDSNQPQH

j_gene: TRBJ1-4
v_gene: TRBV5-1
CDR3aa: ASSLGVTNEKLF

j_gene: TRBJ2-3
v_gene: TRBV6-4
CDR3aa: ASSDSIGRADTQY

j_gene: TRBJ1-1
v_gene: TRBV13
CDR3aa: ASSPGTAGNTEAF

j_gene: TRBJ1-5
v_gene: TRBV28
CDR3aa: ASSLYLRTANQPQH

j_gene: TRBJ2-3
v_gene: TRBV10-3
CDR3aa: AISARLEDTQY

j_gene: TRBJ2-3
v_gene: TRBV11-1
CDR3aa: ASRLTGGDTQY

j_gene: TRBJ2-7
v_gene: TRBV18
CDR3aa: ASSPVAGGGGEQY

j_gene: TRBJ1-1
v_gene: TRBV7-8
CDR3aa: ASSLAGDTEAF

j_gene: TRBJ1-6
v_gene: TRBV5-4
CDR3aa: ASSLQGAIDSPLH

j_gene: TRBJ2-7
v_gene: TRBV5-1
CDR3aa: ASSLETGNEQY

j_gene: TRBJ1-2
v_gene: TRBV27
CDR3aa: ASSFTGGTLYGYT

j_gene: TRBJ2-7
v_gene: TRBV7-2
CDR3aa: ASSQRSEFYEQY

j_gene: TRBJ2-3
v_gene: TRBV5-1
CDR3aa: ASSLVGGALTDTQY

j_gene: TRBJ2-3
v_gene: TRBV27
CDR3aa: ASSYGLAGDTQY

j_gene: TRBJ1-5
v_gene: TRBV10-3
CDR3aa: AISESRTGGQPQH

j_gene: TRBJ2-3
v_gene: TRBV10-3
CDR3aa: AMARDRSTDTQY

j_gene: TRBJ1-5
v_gene: TRBV5-6
CDR3aa: ASSLEQLNQPQH